The 7 T cell receptor beta chains presented below share a single source sample, sequenced in a study of siplizumab effects on memory and regulatory T cells. Sequenced by immunoSEQ multiplex PCR; TCRdb stores in-frame clones only, minus some. The sample carries about 72,000 clones, more than 80% recorded once. Sequencing used CD8+ T cells sorted from blood. These receptor sequences come from a human donor in good health.

The chain employs TRBV5-4 and TRBJ2-2; D is unclear. The CDR3 length is 13 residues. Germline V gene data show CDR1 as SGHNT and CDR2 as YYREEE (reference sequence). The V and J ends lost 0 bases and 4 bases respectively, with 4 bases between them. CDR3 sequence: CASSLGGTGELFF. CDR3 nucleotides: TGTGCCAGCAGCTTGGGGGGCACCGGGGAGCTGTTTTTT.

The CDR3 sequence: CSVEKGLNTEAFF. In DNA, the CDR3 is TGCAGCGTTGAGAAGGGTCTGAACACTGAAGCTTTCTTT. V usage is TRBV29-1 and J usage is TRBJ1-1; no clear D gene. Per germline, CDR1 SQVTM and CDR2 ANQGSEA. V was clipped by 3 bases and J by 0 bases, with 8 bases between them. The CDR3 consists of 13 residues.

This chain links TRBV30 with TRBJ2-1; weak D call: TRBD2 (6 bases). CDR1 is GTSNPN, CDR2 SVGIG, per germline (reference sequence). CDR3 length: 14 residues. V was trimmed by 4 bases and J by 9 bases, leaving 19 bases between them. In nucleotides, the CDR3 is TGTGCCTGGACCCTGGAGGGCCTTTCGCGTGAGCAGTTCTTC. This encodes CAWTLEGLSREQFF.

CDR3 residues: CASSLEVGSSSYEQYF. The CDR3 nucleotides read TGCGCCAGCAGCTTGGAGGTCGGATCGAGCTCCTACGAGCAGTACTTC. The chain employs TRBV5-1 and TRBJ2-7; D not certain. This CDR3 comprises 16 residues. Germline CDR1 SGHRS, CDR2 YFSETQ. With 0 bases removed from V and 0 bases from J, the gap between germline ends came to 13 bases.

This clone is a singleton in its sample. The chain joins TRBV6-6 to TRBJ2-6; unclear D gene. Trimming removed 5 bases from V and 4 bases from J, with 9 bases in between. From germline, CDR1 is MNHNY and CDR2 SVGAGI (reference sequence). The CDR3 has 14 residues. CDR3 nucleotides: TGTGCCAGCAGTCAATTAACCGGGGCCAACGTCCTGACTTTC. This translates into CASSQLTGANVLTF.

This clone was seen once. This chain links TRBV29-1 with TRBJ2-2; 10 bases fit TRBD1. Trimming took 0 bases from V and 4 from J; bases not matched to a gene: 5. Germline CDR1 and CDR2: SQVTM and ANQGSEA. This CDR3 contains 16 residues. This CDR3 reads CSVEDGQGVGTGELFF. The CDR3 nucleotides are TGCAGCGTTGAAGACGGACAGGGGGTTGGCACCGGGGAGCTGTTTTTT.

In this sample, this clone turned up once. This chain connects TRBV27 to TRBJ2-7; tentative D call: TRBD2 (5 bases). The CDR3 is 14 amino acids. Per the germline V gene, CDR1 is MNHEY and CDR2 is SMNVEV (reference sequence). V was cut by 6 bases and J by 0 bases, with 12 bases left in between. In DNA, the CDR3 is TGTGCCAGCAGCGTAGCGAAGCCCTCCTACGAGCAGTACTTC. Amino acid sequence: CASSVAKPSYEQYF.